This T cell receptor beta chain was profiled in a study of blood T cell repertoires in COVID-19 (dated by TCRdb to 2020 to 2021). Looking at the study overall: Collaborator samples came from the United States, Italy and Spain and covered acute and convalescent phases of COVID-19. Deeply sampled blood TCRbeta repertoires from subjects exposed to, actively infected with, or recovered from COVID-19 were included in the dataset. A de-identified subject ID, COVID-19 status, age in years and sex were almost always included in the sample metadata. Samples were obtained from the ongoing ImmuneRACE study (first 160 participants) and from approximately 1,200 subjects provided by 6 global collaborators. The material from the prospective study consisted of cDNA or gDNA derived from T cells, B-cell-depleted T cells, or PBMCs. Where available, HLA class I and class II types were taken from metadata supplied by the sample provider and were not determined by assay-based typing. The repertoires were released in a freely available public database meant as a resource for research on the immune response to SARS-CoV-2.

TCRbeta CDR3 regions were amplified from genomic DNA by means of the immunoSEQ Assay, a bias-controlled multiplex PCR. The published analysis was carried out like this. The number of nucleated cells in each sample was estimated by amplification of reference gene primers within the assay. To quantify the absolute abundance of each unique TCRbeta CDR3 rearrangement, sequence reads were collapsed and filtered. For each sample, productive Simpson clonality was calculated as the square root of Simpson's diversity index across productive rearrangements. Held by TCRdb, this immuneACCESS table contains in-frame sequences only and omits some clones. Under half of the omission traces to an unresolved V gene where checked; the cause of the rest is unknown. V and J calls and clone size are as listed in that table; D and trimming were resolved from the DNA. The sample includes over 300,000 clones, with 70% to 90% observed a single time. The ten biggest clones cover approximately 6% of the sample.

The germline V gene encodes CDR1 ENHRY and CDR2 SYGVKD. Trimming at the junction amounts to 6 bases on V and 4 bases on J, and the germline ends lie 10 bases apart. There are 12 amino acids in the CDR3, from cysteine to phenylalanine inclusive. Only CDR3 DNA remains: 36 bases, in frame from the first base. Broad study findings and their caveats: Clinical and demographic metadata were provided uncurated, with the amount varying by source and participant.

In the prospective study, participants were roughly 18 to 95 years old, resided in fewer than 25 geographic areas of the United States, and were enrolled through a virtual design. In the prospective study, participants were assigned to cohorts based on the clinical history participants reported in a screening survey and a study questionnaire. Recovered participants in ImmuneRACE Cohort 3 were defined as having two consecutive negative NP/OP PCR tests, clearance from a healthcare professional, or resolution of symptoms. In the prospective study, whole blood, serum and a nasopharyngeal or oropharyngeal swab were collected from each participant by mobile phlebotomists. Participants in the prospective study had the option to provide additional blood draws and questionnaires over a roughly two-month period. Blood samples from the prospective study were shipped frozen or at room temperature prior to DNA extraction.

Points on this clone: Its antigen remains unidentified. Base qualities are not at hand, and no much larger clone is one base apart.

Material for sequencing was PBMCs or T cells enriched from blood (not recorded which). This TCR derives from a woman aged 25 to 45 who had recovered from COVID-19. The chain uses TRBV10-3 and TRBJ2-7, with TRBD2 as a weak D call on 7 bases. In nucleotides, the sequence is TGTGCCATCAGGGGAGGGGGATACGAGCAGTACTTC. It translates to CAIRGGGYEQYF.